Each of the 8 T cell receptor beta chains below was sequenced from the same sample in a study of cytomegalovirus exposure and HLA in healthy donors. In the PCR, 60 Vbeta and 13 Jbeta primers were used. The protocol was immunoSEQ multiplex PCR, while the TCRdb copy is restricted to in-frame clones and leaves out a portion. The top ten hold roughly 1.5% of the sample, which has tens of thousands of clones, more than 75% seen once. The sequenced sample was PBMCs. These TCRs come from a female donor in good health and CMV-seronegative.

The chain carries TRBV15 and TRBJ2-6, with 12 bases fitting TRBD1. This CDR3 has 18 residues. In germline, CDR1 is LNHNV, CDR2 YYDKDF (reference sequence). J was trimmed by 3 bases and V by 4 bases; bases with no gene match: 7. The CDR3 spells CATSIRGQGALGANVLTF. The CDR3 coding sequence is TGTGCCACCAGCATACGGGGACAGGGGGCGCTTGGGGCCAACGTCCTGACTTTC.

The CDR3: CASSFRLKGPGEQFF. CDR3 nucleotides: TGTGCCAGCAGCTTCCGGCTTAAGGGGCCGGGTGAGCAGTTCTTC. The rearrangement links TRBV7-9 to TRBJ2-1; D may be TRBD1 (5 bases). Trimming stripped 3 bases from V and 9 bases from J, with 18 bases between. The CDR3 totals 15 residues. Germline loops: CDR1 SEHNR, CDR2 FQNEAQ (reference sequence).

The CDR3 loop is CASSFGVAYNSPLHF. CDR3 in DNA: TGTGCCAGCAGTTTCGGGGTTGCCTATAATTCACCCCTCCACTTT. The rearrangement uses TRBV27 and TRBJ1-6; no reliable D call. Germline V lookup: CDR1 MNHEY, CDR2 SMNVEV (reference sequence). Trimming pared 3 bases from V and 2 bases from J, leaving 8 bases between. The CDR3 is 15 amino acids.

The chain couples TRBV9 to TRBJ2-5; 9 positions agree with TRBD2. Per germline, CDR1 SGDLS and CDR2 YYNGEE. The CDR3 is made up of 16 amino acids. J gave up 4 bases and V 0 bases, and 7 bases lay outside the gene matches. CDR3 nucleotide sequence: TGTGCCAGCAGCGTAGTGGGAGCGGGGGGAGTAGAGACCCAGTACTTC. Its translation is CASSVVGAGGVETQYF.

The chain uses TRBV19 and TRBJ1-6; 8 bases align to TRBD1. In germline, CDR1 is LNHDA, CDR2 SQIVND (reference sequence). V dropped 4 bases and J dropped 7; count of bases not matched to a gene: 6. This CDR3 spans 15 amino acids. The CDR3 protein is CASSTGQGQNSPLHF. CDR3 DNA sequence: TGTGCCAGTAGTACAGGACAGGGACAGAATTCACCCCTCCACTTT. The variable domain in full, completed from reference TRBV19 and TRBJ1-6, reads DGGITQSPKYLFRKEGQNVTLSCEQNLNHDAMYWYRQDPGQGLRLIYYSQIVNDFQKGDIAEGYSVSREKKESFPLTVTSAQKNPTAFYLCASSTGQGQNSPLHFGNGTRLTVT.

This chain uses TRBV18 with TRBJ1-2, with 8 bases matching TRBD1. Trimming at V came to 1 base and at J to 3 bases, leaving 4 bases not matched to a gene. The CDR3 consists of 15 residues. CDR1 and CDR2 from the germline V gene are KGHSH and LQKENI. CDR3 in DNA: TGTGCCAGCTCACCACGCGGACAGGGCGACTATGGCTACACCTTC. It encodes CASSPRGQGDYGYTF.

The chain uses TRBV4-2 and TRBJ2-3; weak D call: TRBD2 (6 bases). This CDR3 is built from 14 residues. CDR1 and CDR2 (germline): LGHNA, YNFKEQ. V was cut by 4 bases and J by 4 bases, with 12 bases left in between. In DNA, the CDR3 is TGTGCCAGCAGCCCTCAGGAGGGAGCAGATACGCAGTATTTT. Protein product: CASSPQEGADTQYF.

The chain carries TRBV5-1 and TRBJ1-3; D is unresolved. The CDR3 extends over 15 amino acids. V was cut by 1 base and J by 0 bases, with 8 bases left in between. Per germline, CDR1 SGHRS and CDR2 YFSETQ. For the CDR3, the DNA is TGCGCCAGCAGCTTGACAGTCTTCTCTGGAAACACCATATATTTT. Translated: CASSLTVFSGNTIYF. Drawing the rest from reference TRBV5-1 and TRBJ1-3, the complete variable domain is KAGVTQTPRYLIKTRGQQVTLSCSPISGHRSVSWYQQTPGQGLQFLFEYFSETQRNKGNFPGRFSGRQFSNSRSEMNVSTLELGDSALYLCASSLTVFSGNTIYFGEGSWLTVV.